The 24 T cell receptor beta chains below come from one sample, sequenced in a study of graft-versus-host responses after intestinal transplantation. Generated by immunoSEQ multiplex PCR, the TCRdb table keeps only in-frame clones and is missing some. The sample has 40,000 or so clones, roughly 93% seen once. The starting material was PBMCs, obtained nearly 750 days after intestinal transplantation. The receptor set was obtained from a human patient who received an intestinal transplant, so some T cells may come from the graft donor.

This clone showed up just once. The chain joins TRBV11-3 to TRBJ2-7; 9 positions match TRBD1. The CDR3 contains 14 residues. The V segment lost 1 base and the J segment 2 bases; nucleotides outside the gene matches: 0. The germline V gene has CDR1 SGHNT and CDR2 YENEEA. The CDR3 sequence: CASSLGDRAYEQYF. CDR3 DNA: TGTGCCAGCAGCTTAGGGGACAGGGCCTACGAGCAGTACTTC.

V and J are TRBV25-1 and TRBJ1-2, with D unresolved. V shed 3 bases and J shed 2 bases, with 19 bases lying between them. This CDR3 region has 17 residues. From germline, CDR1 is MGHDK and CDR2 SYGVNS. CDR3 in amino acids: CASSDRAFSTLNYGYTF. In DNA form, the CDR3 reads TGTGCCAGCAGTGACCGGGCCTTCTCGACTCTCAACTATGGCTACACCTTC.

The CDR3 protein is CASSRDRNEAFF. CDR3 nucleotides: TGTGCCAGCAGCCGCGACAGGAATGAGGCTTTCTTT. The chain is built from TRBV13 and TRBJ1-1, with D perhaps matching TRBD1 (6 bases). The CDR3 totals 12 residues. Trimming took off 5 bases at V and 11 bases at J, with 15 bases between the two ends. CDR1 is PRHDT, CDR2 FYEKMQ, per germline (reference sequence).

This clone was detected only once. The CDR3 DNA follows: TGTGCCAGCAGCAAAAGCCGGGACAACTACGAGCAGTACTTC. Amino acid sequence: CASSKSRDNYEQYF. This sequence joins TRBV21-1 and TRBJ2-7; the table's D call of TRBD1 was not tested on the DNA. TRBV21-1 is described as a pseudogene. CDR3 size: 14 residues.

This clone appeared once. This sequence joins TRBV6-6 and TRBJ2-5; 9 positions agree with TRBD1. The CDR3 runs 16 residues. CDR1 is MNHNY, CDR2 SVGAGI, per germline (reference sequence). With V trimmed by 6 bases and J by 5 bases, 13 bases remained unmatched. CDR3 bases: TGTGCCAGCAGCTATAAAAGGACAGGGGCGGGGGAGACCCAGTACTTC. Translating it yields CASSYKRTGAGETQYF.

The chain carries TRBV6-5 and TRBJ2-7; D call uncertain. This CDR3 has 11 amino acids. Germline V gene data show CDR1 as MNHEY and CDR2 as SVGAGI. Trimming took 1 base from V and 3 from J, leaving 1 base between them. CDR3 nucleotide sequence: TGTGCCAGCAGTTACTTCTACGAGCAGTACTTC. Its protein product is CASSYFYEQYF.

The chain is built from TRBV30 and TRBJ1-6, with D perhaps matching TRBD1 (5 bases). Germline V gene data show CDR1 as GTSNPN and CDR2 as SVGIG (reference sequence). This CDR3 region has 14 residues. The V gene lost 1 base and the J gene lost 14 bases, with 18 bases spanning the gap. CDR3 protein: CAWSGGGVLFTLHF. CDR3 DNA sequence: TGTGCCTGGAGTGGGGGGGGAGTCCTTTTCACCCTCCACTTT.

The chain links TRBV5-1 to TRBJ2-5; 9 bases are shared with TRBD1. Germline assignment: CDR1 SGHRS and CDR2 YFSETQ. J gave up 2 bases and V 5 bases, and 4 bases lay outside the gene matches. This CDR3 contains 14 residues. The CDR3 protein is CASSEQGAQETQYF. The CDR3 coding sequence is TGCGCCAGCAGTGAACAGGGGGCACAAGAGACCCAGTACTTC.

The chain links TRBV9 to TRBJ1-3; D is perhaps TRBD1 (6 bases). The CDR3 is made up of 14 amino acids. Germline-derived CDR1 and CDR2 are SGDLS and YYNGEE. V shed 0 bases and J shed 4 bases, with 8 bases lying between them. CDR3: CASSVEGGGNTIYF. The CDR3 coding sequence is TGTGCCAGCAGCGTAGAGGGGGGAGGAAACACCATATATTTT.

V is TRBV7-9 and J is TRBJ1-2; D not certain. Germline CDR1 and CDR2: SEHNR and FQNEAQ (reference sequence). V was shortened by 8 bases and J by 5 bases, with 12 bases between the two germline ends. The length of the CDR3 is 12 residues. The CDR3 sequence is CASGGLAYGYTF. The CDR3 DNA sequence: TGTGCCAGCGGAGGACTGGCATATGGCTACACCTTC.

The chain has TRBV28 and TRBJ1-2, with D possibly being TRBD1 (5 bases). The CDR3 runs 16 residues. Per the germline V gene, CDR1 is MDHEN and CDR2 is SYDVKM. V lost 3 bases and J lost 5, with 19 bases in between. The CDR3 DNA reads as TGTGCCAGCAGTTTGGAGTTATTTTCGACAGCGTATGGCTACACCTTC. Protein: CASSLELFSTAYGYTF.

The rearrangement joins TRBV10-3 to TRBJ2-1; 8 bases line up with TRBD2. The CDR3 totals 13 residues. V trimming: 7 bases; J trimming: 5 bases; junction bases outside the gene matches: 4. Per the germline V gene, CDR1 is ENHRY and CDR2 is SYGVKD. The CDR3 here is CAITTGGHNEQFF. DNA of the CDR3: TGTGCCATCACGACGGGGGGGCACAATGAGCAGTTCTTC.

Points on this clone: Sequence at one end of the junction differs from germline and may be a read error. The rearrangement links TRBV6-5 to TRBJ2-7; 8 bases line up with TRBD1. There are 13 residues in the CDR3. The V gene's germline CDR1 is MNHEY and CDR2 SVGAGI. The CDR3: CAISGGQAYEQYF. DNA of the CDR3: TGTGCCATCAGTGGGGGACAGGCCTACGAGCAGTACTTC.

This sequence joins TRBV6-6 and TRBJ2-1; 7 nucleotides agree with TRBD2. The CDR3 has 14 residues. CDR1 and CDR2 (germline): MNHNY, SVGAGI (reference sequence). J lost 7 bases, V lost 2 bases, and 5 bases had no gene match. CDR3 DNA sequence: TGTGCCAGCAGTTACACGGGAGGAGGAAATGAGCAGTTCTTC. Its protein is CASSYTGGGNEQFF.

This rearrangement joins TRBV19 to TRBJ1-2, with D possibly being TRBD1 (5 bases). V lost 4 bases to trimming and J lost 1 base, with 7 bases between them. Per germline, CDR1 LNHDA and CDR2 SQIVND (reference sequence). This CDR3 comprises 13 residues. Here the CDR3 DNA reads TGTGCCAGTAGTAGGGGGAATAACTATGGCTACACCTTC. Its protein product is CASSRGNNYGYTF.

This clone showed up just once. The V and J genes are TRBV11-3 and TRBJ2-7; a weak D match, TRBD1 (5 bases). Trimming took off 2 bases at V and 1 base at J, with 9 bases between the two ends. CDR3 length: 14 residues. Looked up from germline, CDR1 is SGHNT and CDR2 is YENEEA. CDR3 region: CASSLNRLSYEQYF. In DNA form, the CDR3 reads TGTGCCAGCAGCTTAAACAGGTTGTCCTACGAGCAGTACTTC.

CDR3: CASRWTDQGTEAFF. Written as DNA, the CDR3 is TGTGCCAGCAGATGGACAGACCAGGGCACTGAAGCTTTCTTT. V and J are TRBV6-5 and TRBJ1-1, with a weak D call TRBD1 (6 bases). The CDR3 length is 14 residues. Between the trimmed V and J ends, which lost 6 bases and 4 bases, there was a span of 15 bases. Germline V lookup: CDR1 MNHEY, CDR2 SVGAGI.

This chain uses TRBV11-2 with TRBJ1-2; no clear D gene. This CDR3 has 13 amino acids. Germline V gene data show CDR1 as SGHAT and CDR2 as FQNNGV. Trimming took 3 bases from V and 1 from J, leaving 6 bases between them. This chain's CDR3 is CASSFPNNYGYTF. The CDR3 DNA sequence: TGTGCCAGCAGCTTCCCCAATAACTATGGCTACACCTTC.

This clone was recorded a few times. This sample includes further DNA sequences coding for the same CDR3. The V gene is TRBV5-1, the J gene TRBJ1-5; TRBD1 matches 10 bases. This CDR3 is 14 amino acids long. The ends lost 4 bases at V and 7 bases at J; junction bases unmatched: 5. CDR1 is SGHRS and CDR2 is YFSETQ in the germline V gene. The CDR3 DNA reads TGCGCCAGCAGCCTCGGGACAGGGGAGCAGCCCCAGCATTTT. Its translation is CASSLGTGEQPQHF.

CDR3 in DNA: TGTGCCAGCAGCTTCCCCTCGGGCGGCACGAACACCGGGGAGCTGTTTTTT. Translation: CASSFPSGGTNTGELFF. The V call is TRBV7-3, the J call TRBJ2-2; no clear D. There are 17 residues in the CDR3. CDR1 SGHTA and CDR2 FQGTGA come from the germline V gene. Trimming left V 3 bases short and J 0 bases short, with 14 bases between.

This chain connects TRBV6-5 to TRBJ1-1; the D gene is possibly TRBD1 (5 bases). This CDR3 spans 13 amino acids. V dropped 2 bases and J dropped 5 bases, with 9 bases sitting between them. Germline loops: CDR1 MNHEY, CDR2 SVGAGI. The CDR3 protein is CASSYAAGTEAFF. DNA of the CDR3: TGTGCCAGCAGTTACGCCGCAGGGACTGAAGCTTTCTTT.

The rearrangement uses TRBV30 and TRBJ2-5; D unresolved. The CDR3 loop spans 15 amino acids. Germline V gives CDR1 GTSNPN, CDR2 SVGIG (reference sequence). V gave up 3 bases and J gave up 1 base, with 15 bases separating them. Here the CDR3 DNA reads TGTGCCTGGAGCAAAACGGCACGGGCCCAAGAGACCCAGTACTTC. This sequence encodes CAWSKTARAQETQYF.

With respect to this clone: The sample holds other DNA sequences that translate to the same CDR3. The V gene is TRBV6-5, the J gene TRBJ2-3; 7 bases are shared with TRBD2. The CDR3 contains 15 residues. Germline V CDR1 and CDR2: MNHEY, SVGAGI. The V segment lost 2 bases and the J segment 1 base; nucleotides outside the gene matches: 3. CDR3 protein: CASSYGAGRTDTQYF. The CDR3 DNA follows: TGTGCCAGCAGTTACGGAGCGGGGCGCACAGATACGCAGTATTTT.

This sequence joins TRBV5-1 and TRBJ2-1, with 8 nucleotides matching TRBD1. The CDR3 runs 12 residues. Germline CDR1 SGHRS, CDR2 YFSETQ. V trimming: 7 bases; J trimming: 9 bases; junction bases outside the gene matches: 6. CDR3 region: CASGDRSGEQFF. The CDR3 nucleotides are TGCGCCAGCGGGGACAGGTCGGGTGAGCAGTTCTTC.